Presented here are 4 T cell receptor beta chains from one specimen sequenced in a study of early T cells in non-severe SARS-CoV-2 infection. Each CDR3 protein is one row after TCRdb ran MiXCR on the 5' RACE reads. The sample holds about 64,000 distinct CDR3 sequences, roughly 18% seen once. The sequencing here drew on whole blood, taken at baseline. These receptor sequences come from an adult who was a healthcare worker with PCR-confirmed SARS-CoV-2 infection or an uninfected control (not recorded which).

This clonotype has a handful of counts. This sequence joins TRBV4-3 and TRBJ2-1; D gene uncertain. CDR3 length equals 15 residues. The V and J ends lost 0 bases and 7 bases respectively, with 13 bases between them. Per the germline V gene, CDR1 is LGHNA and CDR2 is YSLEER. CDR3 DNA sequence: TGCGCCAGCAGCCAAGAAGGGTCGAGAACTAATGAGCAGTTCTTC. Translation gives CASSQEGSRTNEQFF.

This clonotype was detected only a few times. The CDR3 is CSVEDPATATYEQYF. CDR3 DNA: TGCAGCGTTGAAGATCCTGCGACAGCTACCTACGAGCAGTACTTC. The chain has TRBV29-1 and TRBJ2-7; maybe TRBD1 (5 bases). Germline values: CDR1 SQVTM, CDR2 ANQGSEA. The CDR3 has 15 residues. With 0 bases removed from V and 2 bases from J, the gap between germline ends came to 14 bases.

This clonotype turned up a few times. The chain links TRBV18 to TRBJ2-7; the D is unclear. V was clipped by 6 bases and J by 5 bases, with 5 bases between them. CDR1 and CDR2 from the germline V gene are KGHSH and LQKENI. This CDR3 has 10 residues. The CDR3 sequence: CASSSHEQYF. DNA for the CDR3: TGTGCCAGCTCCTCTCACGAGCAGTACTTC.

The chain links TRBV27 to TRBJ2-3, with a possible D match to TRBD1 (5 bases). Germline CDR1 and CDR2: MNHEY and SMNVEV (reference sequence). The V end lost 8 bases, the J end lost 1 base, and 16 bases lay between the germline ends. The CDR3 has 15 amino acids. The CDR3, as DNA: TGTGCCAGCGCCCCGACAGCGTTCGGCACAGATACGCAGTATTTT. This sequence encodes CASAPTAFGTDTQYF.